This T cell receptor beta chain stems from a study of T cells in Graves' hyperthyroidism and ophthalmopathy (dated by TCRdb to about 2019). About the investigation overall: Peripheral blood was sampled at the time of initial diagnosis, prior to any treatment. The study also compared thyroid tissue and blood T-cell repertoires from over 5 Graves' hyperthyroidism patients. A discovery cohort of roughly 96 patients, about 44 with Graves' ophthalmopathy and approximately 55 with stable Graves' hyperthyroidism, was used to find distinguishing TCR V-J signatures. Once sampling was done, hyperthyroidism patients were given methimazole at a starting dose of 30 mg daily, whereas ophthalmopathy patients were given high-dose intravenous methylprednisolone. The roughly 90 discovery patients were divided at random into training and test sets in a 7:3 ratio. Whether ophthalmopathy could be predicted prospectively was tested in an independent validation cohort made up of 18 to 20 hyperthyroidism patients plus 17 patients who later progressed to ophthalmopathy. TCR Vbeta CDR3 sequencing of some 140 peripheral blood samples (43 ophthalmopathy, about 74 hyperthyroidism and some 17 progressor patients) is reported in the paper.

This clonotype was seen at least ten times. The antigen it binds to is not known. No much larger clone exists at a distance of one base, and base qualities are not known. V drops 2 bases and J drops 6 bases, leaving 6 bases in between. Sequences SGHAT (CDR1) and FQNNGV (CDR2) are obtained from the germline V gene. The CDR3 runs 12 residues from the cysteine to the phenylalanine. The DNA shown is the 36-base CDR3, in frame from base 1. TCR beta CDR3 regions were amplified from RNA transcripts. The TCR CDR3 was subjected to a first round of RT-PCR using the HTBI primer set and the Qiagen OneStep RT-PCR kit. A second multiplex PCR round built the libraries, followed by size selection and purification. The libraries were sequenced on an Illumina HiSeq2000 using paired-end 100 bp reads. The paper's data handling went like this. SOAPnuke was used to process the raw data, with reads discarded if the reads contained adapters or uncalled bases, had a mean Phred below 15, or lacked an exact constant-primer or identifier match. High-quality paired reads were merged with COPE v1.2.5, and unique nucleotide sequences were defined as clonotypes. MiTCR v1.1 was used to align the clonotypes against IMGT TRBV, TRBD and TRBJ reference segments. The analysis was restricted to V-J combinations with a frequency above 0.0001, which together covered 99.2% of the repertoires. A TCS score was defined as the ratio of F50 (clonal expansion) to E x V (chaos), with BLOSUM62-based TCRdist applied between CDR3 peptides within each V-J. Welch's t-statistics and random forest reduced approximately 520 V-J features to 13, which were used in a naive Bayes classifier (R e1071). TCRdb ran its own pipeline on the public reads, namely fastp trimming at Q25 and MiXCR clone calling, and kept in-frame beta chains. Entries that share a CDR3 protein sequence are merged under the most common genes and DNA. These V and J calls originate from TCRdb's pipeline instead of the authors' own analysis. Within this sample are approximately 590,000 distinct CDR3 sequences, with around 14% of them counted one time only. The ten largest clonotypes hold approximately 7% of the sample.

Stable Graves' hyperthyroidism was defined as the absence of progression to ophthalmopathy over 18 months of follow-up. Hyperthyroidism patients were newly diagnosed, had a disease duration of under 2 months, and were aged 18 to 65 years. The study excluded patients with uncontrolled infections, other autoimmune diseases, pregnancy or lactation. Diagnoses relied on clinical symptoms, serum thyroxine and TRAb, thyroid ultrasound and orbital computed tomography. PBMCs were isolated from about 9.1 ml of fresh peripheral blood by Ficoll-Paque density gradient centrifugation. Trizol reagent was used to extract total RNA, and RNA quality was then checked on an Agilent 2100 Bioanalyzer. Study-wide findings and limitations: In validation, the model predicted progression to ophthalmopathy with over 65% sensitivity and less than 80% specificity, a median of roughly seven months before onset. In cross-validation, a model built on a 13 V-J signature told ophthalmopathy apart from stable hyperthyroidism with approximately 90% sensitivity and approximately 81% specificity, and in testing the same model reached 80%/75%. No statistical method was used to set the sample size in advance, and investigators knew the group allocation. Most expanded thyroid clonotypes (frequency above 0.001) were also detected in blood, a finding suggesting that blood repertoires may reflect thyroid immune responses.

The V and J genes are TRBV11-2 and TRBJ2-3, with the D gene uncertain. The sequenced sample was blood. This clonotype was sampled from a woman aged 25 to 39 with Graves' hyperthyroidism. DNA sequence: TGTGCCAGCAGCTTAAAAGGGGATACGCAGTATTTT. Translated, this is CASSLKGDTQYF.